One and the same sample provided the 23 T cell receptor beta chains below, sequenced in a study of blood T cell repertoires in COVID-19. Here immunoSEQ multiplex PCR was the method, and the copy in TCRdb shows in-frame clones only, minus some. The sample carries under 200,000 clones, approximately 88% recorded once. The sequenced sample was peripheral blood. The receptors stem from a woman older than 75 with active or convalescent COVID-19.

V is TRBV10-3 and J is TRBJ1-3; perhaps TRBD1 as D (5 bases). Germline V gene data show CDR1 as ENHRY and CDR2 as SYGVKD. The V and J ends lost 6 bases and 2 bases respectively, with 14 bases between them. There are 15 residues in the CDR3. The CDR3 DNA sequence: TGTGCCATCAGGGGGCGGGAGGAAACTGGAAACACCATATATTTT. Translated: CAIRGREETGNTIYF.

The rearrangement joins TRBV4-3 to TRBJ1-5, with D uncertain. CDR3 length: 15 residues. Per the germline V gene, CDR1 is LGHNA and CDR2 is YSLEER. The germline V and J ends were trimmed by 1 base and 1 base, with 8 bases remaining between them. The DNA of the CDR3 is TGCGCCAGCAGCCAAGGAATTGGCAGCAATCAGCCCCAGCATTTT. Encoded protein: CASSQGIGSNQPQHF.

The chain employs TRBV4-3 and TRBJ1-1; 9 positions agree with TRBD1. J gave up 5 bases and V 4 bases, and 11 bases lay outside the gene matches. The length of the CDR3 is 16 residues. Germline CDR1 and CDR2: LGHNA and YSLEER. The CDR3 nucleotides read TGCGCCAGCAGCCCAGATAGGGACAGGGTGGGGACTGAAGCTTTCTTT. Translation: CASSPDRDRVGTEAFF.

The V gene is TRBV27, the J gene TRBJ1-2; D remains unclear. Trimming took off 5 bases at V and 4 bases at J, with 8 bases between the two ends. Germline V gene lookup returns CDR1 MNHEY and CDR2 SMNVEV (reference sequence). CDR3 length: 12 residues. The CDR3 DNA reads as TGTGCCAGCAGTCCACCGGTCTATGGCTACACCTTC. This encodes CASSPPVYGYTF.

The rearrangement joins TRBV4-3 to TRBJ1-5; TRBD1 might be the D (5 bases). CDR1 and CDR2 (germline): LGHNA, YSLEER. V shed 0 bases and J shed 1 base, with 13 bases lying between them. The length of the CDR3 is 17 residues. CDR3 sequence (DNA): TGCGCCAGCAGCCAAGATTGGCAGGGATCCAGCAATCAGCCCCAGCATTTT. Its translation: CASSQDWQGSSNQPQHF.

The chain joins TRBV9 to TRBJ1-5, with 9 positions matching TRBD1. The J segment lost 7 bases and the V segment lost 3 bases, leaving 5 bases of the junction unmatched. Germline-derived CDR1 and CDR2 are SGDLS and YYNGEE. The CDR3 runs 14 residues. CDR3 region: CASSGQGEGQPQHF. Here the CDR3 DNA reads TGTGCCAGCAGCGGACAGGGGGAAGGCCAGCCCCAGCATTTT.

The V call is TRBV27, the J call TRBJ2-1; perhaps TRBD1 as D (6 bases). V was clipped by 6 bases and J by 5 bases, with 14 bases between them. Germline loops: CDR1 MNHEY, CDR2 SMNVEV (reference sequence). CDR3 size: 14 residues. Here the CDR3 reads CASRFQGLNNEQFF. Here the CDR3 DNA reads TGTGCCAGCAGATTTCAGGGGCTGAACAATGAGCAGTTCTTC.

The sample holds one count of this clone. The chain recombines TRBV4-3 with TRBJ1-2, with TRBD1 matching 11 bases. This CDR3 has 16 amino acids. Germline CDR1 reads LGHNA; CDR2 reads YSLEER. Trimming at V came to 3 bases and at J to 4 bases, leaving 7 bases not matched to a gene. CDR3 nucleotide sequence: TGCGCCAGCAGCCAGATATCCGGGACAGGGGGCTATGGCTACACCTTC. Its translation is CASSQISGTGGYGYTF.

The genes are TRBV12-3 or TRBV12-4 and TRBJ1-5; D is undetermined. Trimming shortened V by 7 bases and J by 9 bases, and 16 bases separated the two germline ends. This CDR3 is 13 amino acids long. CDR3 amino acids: CASMAGQSLPQHF. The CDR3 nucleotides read TGTGCCAGCATGGCGGGCCAGAGTCTGCCCCAGCATTTT.

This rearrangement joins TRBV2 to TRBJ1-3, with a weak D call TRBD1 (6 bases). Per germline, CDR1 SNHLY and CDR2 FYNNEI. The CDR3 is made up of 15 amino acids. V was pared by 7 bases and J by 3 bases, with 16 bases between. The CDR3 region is CASTSGGASGNTIYF. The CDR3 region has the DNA TGTGCCAGCACCTCGGGGGGCGCGAGTGGAAACACCATATATTTT.

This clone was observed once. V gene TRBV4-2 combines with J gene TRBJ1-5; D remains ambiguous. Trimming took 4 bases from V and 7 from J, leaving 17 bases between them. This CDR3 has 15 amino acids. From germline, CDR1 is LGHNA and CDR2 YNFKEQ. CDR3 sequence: CASSPPTGEGQPQHF. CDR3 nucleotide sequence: TGTGCCAGCAGCCCCCCTACCGGGGAGGGACAGCCCCAGCATTTT.

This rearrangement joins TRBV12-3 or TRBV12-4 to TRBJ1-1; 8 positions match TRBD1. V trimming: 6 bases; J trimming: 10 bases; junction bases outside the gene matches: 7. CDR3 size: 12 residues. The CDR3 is CASSFRGHRAFF. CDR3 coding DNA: TGTGCCAGCAGCTTCAGGGGGCATCGAGCTTTCTTT.

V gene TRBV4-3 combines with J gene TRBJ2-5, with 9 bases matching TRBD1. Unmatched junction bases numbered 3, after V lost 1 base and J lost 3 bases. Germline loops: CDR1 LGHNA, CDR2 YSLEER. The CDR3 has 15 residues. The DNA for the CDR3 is TGCGCCAGCAGCCAAGGGGACAGGGACGAAGAGACCCAGTACTTC. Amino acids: CASSQGDRDEETQYF.

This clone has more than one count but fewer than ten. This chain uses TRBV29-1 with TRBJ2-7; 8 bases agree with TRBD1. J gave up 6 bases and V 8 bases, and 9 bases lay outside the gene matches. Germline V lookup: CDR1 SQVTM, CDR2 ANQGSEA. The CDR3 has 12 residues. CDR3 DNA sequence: TGCAGCTATCAGGGGGCCATGAGCGAGCAGTACTTC. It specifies CSYQGAMSEQYF.

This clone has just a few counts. The CDR3 DNA is TGTGCCAGCAGGCCCCGGGAAGGGTTGGGAAACACCATATATTTT. Translating gives CASRPREGLGNTIYF. The chain employs TRBV9 and TRBJ1-3; D gene uncertain. Germline CDR1 and CDR2: SGDLS and YYNGEE. This CDR3 contains 15 residues. V gave up 5 bases and J gave up 4 bases, with 16 bases separating them.

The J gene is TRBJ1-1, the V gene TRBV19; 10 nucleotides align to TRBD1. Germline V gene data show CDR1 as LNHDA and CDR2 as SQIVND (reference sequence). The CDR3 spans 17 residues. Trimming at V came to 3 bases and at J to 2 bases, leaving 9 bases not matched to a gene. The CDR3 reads CASSMRMTGGSNTEAFF. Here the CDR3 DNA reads TGTGCCAGTAGTATGAGAATGACAGGGGGCTCCAACACTGAAGCTTTCTTT.

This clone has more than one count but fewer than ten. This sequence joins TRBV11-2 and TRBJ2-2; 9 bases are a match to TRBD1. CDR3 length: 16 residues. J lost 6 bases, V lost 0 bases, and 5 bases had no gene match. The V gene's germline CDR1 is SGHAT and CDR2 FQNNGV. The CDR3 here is CASSLDGTGTAGELFF. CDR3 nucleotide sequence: TGTGCCAGCAGCTTAGACGGGACAGGGACCGCCGGGGAGCTGTTTTTT.

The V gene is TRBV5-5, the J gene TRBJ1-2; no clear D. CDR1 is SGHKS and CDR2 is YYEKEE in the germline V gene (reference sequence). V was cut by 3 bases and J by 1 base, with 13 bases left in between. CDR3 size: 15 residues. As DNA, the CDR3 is TGTGCCAGCAGCTCTGGCCCGAACAGTAACTATGGCTACACCTTC. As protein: CASSSGPNSNYGYTF. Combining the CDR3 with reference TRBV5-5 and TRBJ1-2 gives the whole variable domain DAGVTQSPTHLIKTRGQQVTLRCSPISGHKSVSWYQQVLGQGPQFIFQYYEKEERGRGNFPDRFSARQFPNYSSELNVNALLLGDSALYLCASSSGPNSNYGYTFGSGTRLTVV.

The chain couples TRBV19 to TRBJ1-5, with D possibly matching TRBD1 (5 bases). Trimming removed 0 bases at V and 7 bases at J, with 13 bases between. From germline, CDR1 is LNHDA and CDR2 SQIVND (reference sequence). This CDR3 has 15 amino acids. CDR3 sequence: CASSIEGVGVQPQHF. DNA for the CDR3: TGTGCCAGTAGTATAGAAGGGGTGGGTGTCCAGCCCCAGCATTTT.

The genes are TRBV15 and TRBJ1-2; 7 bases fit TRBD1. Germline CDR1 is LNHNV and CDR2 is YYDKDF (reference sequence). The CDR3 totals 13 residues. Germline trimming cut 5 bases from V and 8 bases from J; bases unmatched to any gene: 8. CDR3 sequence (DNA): TGTGCCACCAGCCCGTGGCAGGGGGAAGGCTACACCTTC. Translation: CATSPWQGEGYTF. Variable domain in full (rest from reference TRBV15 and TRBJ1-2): DAMVIQNPRYQVTQFGKPVTLSCSQTLNHNVMYWYQQKSSQAPKLLFHYYDKDFNNEADTPDNFQSRRPNTSFCFLDIRSPGLGDTAMYLCATSPWQGEGYTFGSGTRLTVV.

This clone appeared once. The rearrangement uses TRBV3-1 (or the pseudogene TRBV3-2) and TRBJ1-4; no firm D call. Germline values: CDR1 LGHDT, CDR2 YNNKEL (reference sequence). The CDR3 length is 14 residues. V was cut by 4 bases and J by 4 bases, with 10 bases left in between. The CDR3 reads CASSPSRGNEKLFF. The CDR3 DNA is TGTGCCAGCAGCCCGTCCCGGGGTAATGAAAAACTGTTTTTT.

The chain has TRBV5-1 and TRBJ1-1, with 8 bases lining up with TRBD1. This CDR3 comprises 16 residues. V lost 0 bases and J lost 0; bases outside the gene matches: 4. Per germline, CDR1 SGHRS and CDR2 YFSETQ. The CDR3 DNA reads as TGCGCCAGCAGCTTGGGCCAGGGGGCAATGAACACTGAAGCTTTCTTT. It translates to CASSLGQGAMNTEAFF.

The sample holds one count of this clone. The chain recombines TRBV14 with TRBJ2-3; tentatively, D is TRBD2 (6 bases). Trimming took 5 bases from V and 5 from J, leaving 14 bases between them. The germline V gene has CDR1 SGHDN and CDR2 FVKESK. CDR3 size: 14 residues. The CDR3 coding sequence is TGTGCCAGCAGCTCAAGAGCGGGTGTAGATACGCAGTATTTT. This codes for CASSSRAGVDTQYF.